The source of this TCR beta chain is a study of shared clonotypes between healthy human individuals. Findings of the study overall: Some naive CD4 clonotypes, approximately 4.5%, turned up in common across several donors.

Method: immunoSEQ multiplex PCR; TCRdb's copy keeps in-frame clones and lacks some. The sample includes about 2.4 million clones, over 85% seen only once; the top ten take 0.36%. V shed 1 base and J shed 0 bases, with 10 bases lying between them. Germline V gene lookup returns CDR1 LNHNV and CDR2 YYDKDF (reference sequence). There are 16 residues in the CDR3. Remarks on this clone: Its antigen remains unidentified.

The source of this sequence is a man between 18 and 29 years old in good health. Some clones in this sample may be carry-over from other donors' samples. The chain employs TRBV15 and TRBJ2-4; D unclear. The sample comprised naive CD4+ T cells from PBMCs. Sample subset: CD45RA+ positively selected. The CDR3 here is CATSRGAILAKNIQYF. The CDR3 DNA sequence: TGTGCCACCAGCAGAGGGGCTATACTAGCCAAAAACATTCAGTACTTC.